The TCR beta chain under discussion was sequenced for a study of cytomegalovirus exposure and HLA in healthy donors. About this clone: Its antigen is unidentified.

Clones were sequenced by immunoSEQ multiplex PCR, and TCRdb holds only the in-frame ones, with some missing. The sample yields fewer than 150,000 clones, about 91% seen once. Overall study findings and caveats: Cytomegalovirus status was reportedly diagnosed by the classifier with high sensitivity and specificity. Subsequent analysis showed first-cohort TCR clusters tending to co-occur in more than 95 validation repertoires.

Looked up from germline, CDR1 is SGHAT and CDR2 is FQNNGV. V lost 5 bases and J lost 2, with 9 bases in between. The CDR3 runs 13 residues. This chain connects TRBV11-2 to TRBJ2-5, with D possibly matching TRBD1 (6 bases). Material for sequencing was PBMCs. The receptor was derived from a man aged 18 to 35 in good health and CMV-seronegative. The CDR3 DNA sequence: TGTGCCAGCAGCGTAGGACAGCAAGAGACCCAGTACTTC. As protein: CASSVGQQETQYF. Full variable domain (rest looked up from reference TRBV11-2 and TRBJ2-5): EAGVAQSPRYKIIEKRQSVAFWCNPISGHATLYWYQQILGQGPKLLIQFQNNGVVDDSQLPKDRFSAERLKGVDSTLKIQPAKLEDSAVYLCASSVGQQETQYFGPGTRLLVL.